This T cell receptor (beta chain) was documented in a study of human T cells and chemical hapten exposure. Across the study: Donors were sensitized with 2% DPC on the upper inner arm. The study patch tested 0.01% DPC on the upper back and read results at 6 days.

From germline, CDR1 is MDHEN and CDR2 SYDVKM. The CDR3 covers 15 residues. The V and J ends lost 6 bases and 9 bases respectively, with 23 bases between them. Unique molecular identifiers were attached to individual cDNA molecules during library preparation. TCRdb fed the RACE reads into MiXCR, producing one record per CDR3 protein. The profile shows around 99,000 distinct CDR3 sequences, approximately 10% of them singletons. Time point of the sample: patch test 2, 6 weeks after DPC sensitization. The treatment was: therapeutic diphenylcyclopropenone sensitization with weekly scalp DPC. Blood draws preceded each patch test application.

The material was whole blood, obtained in connection with sensitization to the hapten diphenylcyclopropenone (DPC). The clonotype was recovered from a man aged 40-49 years with alopecia areata. Some clones in this sample may be carry-over from other donors' samples. This chain connects TRBV28 to TRBJ2-5, with D perhaps given as TRBD1 or TRBD2 (5 bases each). The CDR3 DNA sequence: TGTGCCAGCAGACAAAGGGGTGGGACCGGAGGACCCCAGTACTTC. Protein: CASRQRGGTGGPQYF.